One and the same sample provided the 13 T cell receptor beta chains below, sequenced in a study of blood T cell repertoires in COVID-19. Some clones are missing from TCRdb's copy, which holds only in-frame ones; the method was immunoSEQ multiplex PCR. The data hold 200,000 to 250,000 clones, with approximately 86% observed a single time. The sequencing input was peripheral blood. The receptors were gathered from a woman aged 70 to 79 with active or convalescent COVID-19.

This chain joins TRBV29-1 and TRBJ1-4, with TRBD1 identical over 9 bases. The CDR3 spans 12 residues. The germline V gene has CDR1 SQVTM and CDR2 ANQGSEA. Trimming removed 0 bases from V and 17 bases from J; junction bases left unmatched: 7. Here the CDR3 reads CSVEDQGTGQFF. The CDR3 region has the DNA TGCAGCGTTGAAGATCAAGGGACAGGGCAATTTTTT.

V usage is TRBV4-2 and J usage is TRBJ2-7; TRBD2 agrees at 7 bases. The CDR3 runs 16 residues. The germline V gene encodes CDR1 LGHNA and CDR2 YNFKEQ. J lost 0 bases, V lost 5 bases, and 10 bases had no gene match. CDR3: CASSTTGGASSYEQYF. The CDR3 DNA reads TGTGCCAGCAGCACAACGGGGGGTGCCAGCTCCTACGAGCAGTACTTC.

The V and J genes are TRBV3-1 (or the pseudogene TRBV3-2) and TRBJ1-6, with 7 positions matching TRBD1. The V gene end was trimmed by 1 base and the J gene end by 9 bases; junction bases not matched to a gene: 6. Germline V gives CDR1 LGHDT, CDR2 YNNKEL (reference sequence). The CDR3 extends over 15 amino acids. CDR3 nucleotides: TGTGCCAGCAGCCAAGTACCAGGGGGGAGTTCACCCCTCCACTTT. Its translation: CASSQVPGGSSPLHF.

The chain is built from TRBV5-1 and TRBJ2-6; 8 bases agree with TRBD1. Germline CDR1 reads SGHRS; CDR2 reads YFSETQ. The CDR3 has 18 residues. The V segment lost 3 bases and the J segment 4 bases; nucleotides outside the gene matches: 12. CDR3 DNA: TGCGCCAGCAGCTCAAGGACAGGGAGGTTTCAAGGGGCCAACGTCCTGACTTTC. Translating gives CASSSRTGRFQGANVLTF.

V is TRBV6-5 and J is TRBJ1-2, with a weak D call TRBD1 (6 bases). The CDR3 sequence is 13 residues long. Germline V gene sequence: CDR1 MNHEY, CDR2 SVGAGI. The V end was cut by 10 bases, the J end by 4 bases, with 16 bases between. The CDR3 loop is CATTTGGGYGYTF. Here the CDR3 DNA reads TGTGCCACTACTACGGGGGGCGGCTATGGCTACACCTTC.

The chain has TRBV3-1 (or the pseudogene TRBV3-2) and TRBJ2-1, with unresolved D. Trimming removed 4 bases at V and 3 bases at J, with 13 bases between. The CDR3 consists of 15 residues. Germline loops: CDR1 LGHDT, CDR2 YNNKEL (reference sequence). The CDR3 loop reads CASSLRKPDYNEQFF. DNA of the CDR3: TGTGCCAGCAGCCTGAGGAAACCGGACTACAATGAGCAGTTCTTC.

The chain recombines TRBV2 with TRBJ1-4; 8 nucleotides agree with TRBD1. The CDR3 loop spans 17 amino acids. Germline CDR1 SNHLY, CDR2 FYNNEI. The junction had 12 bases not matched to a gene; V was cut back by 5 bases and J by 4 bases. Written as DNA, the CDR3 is TGTGCCAGCAGTACAGGGGGAAGGGGGATCTTTAATGAAAAACTGTTTTTT. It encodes CASSTGGRGIFNEKLFF.

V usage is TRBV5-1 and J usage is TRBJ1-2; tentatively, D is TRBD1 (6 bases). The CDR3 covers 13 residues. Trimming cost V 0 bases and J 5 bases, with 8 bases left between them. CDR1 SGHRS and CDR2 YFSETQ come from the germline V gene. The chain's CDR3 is CASSLDREYGYTF. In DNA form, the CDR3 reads TGCGCCAGCAGCTTGGACAGGGAATATGGCTACACCTTC. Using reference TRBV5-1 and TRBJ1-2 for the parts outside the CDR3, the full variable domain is KAGVTQTPRYLIKTRGQQVTLSCSPISGHRSVSWYQQTPGQGLQFLFEYFSETQRNKGNFPGRFSGRQFSNSRSEMNVSTLELGDSALYLCASSLDREYGYTFGSGTRLTVV.

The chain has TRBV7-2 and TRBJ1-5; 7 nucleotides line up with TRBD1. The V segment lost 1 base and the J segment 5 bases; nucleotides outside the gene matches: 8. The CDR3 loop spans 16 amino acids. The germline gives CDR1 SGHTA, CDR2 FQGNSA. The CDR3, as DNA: TGTGCCAGCAGCTTAGGGAGGCAGGGGGGTCATCAGCCCCAGCATTTT. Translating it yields CASSLGRQGGHQPQHF.

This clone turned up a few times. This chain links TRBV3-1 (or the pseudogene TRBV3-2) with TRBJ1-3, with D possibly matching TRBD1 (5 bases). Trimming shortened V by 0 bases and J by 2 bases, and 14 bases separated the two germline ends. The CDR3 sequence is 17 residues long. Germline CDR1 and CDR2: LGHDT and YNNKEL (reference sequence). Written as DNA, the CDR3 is TGTGCCAGCAGCCAAGAGGGTGGAGGGGTCGCTGGAAACACCATATATTTT. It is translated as CASSQEGGGVAGNTIYF.

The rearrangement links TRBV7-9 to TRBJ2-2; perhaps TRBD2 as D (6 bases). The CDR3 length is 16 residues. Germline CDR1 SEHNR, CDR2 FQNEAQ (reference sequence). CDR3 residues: CAFPPGRGPNTGELFF. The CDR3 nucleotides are TGTGCATTTCCTCCGGGGCGGGGCCCGAACACCGGGGAGCTGTTTTTT.

CDR3 sequence (DNA): TGCAGCGCCCAAACCGGGACAGGGGCTAACACTGAAGCTTTCTTT. Translated, it gives CSAQTGTGANTEAFF. The chain combines TRBV29-1 with TRBJ1-1; 10 nucleotides match TRBD1. The CDR3 runs to 15 residues. Germline V gene sequence: CDR1 SQVTM, CDR2 ANQGSEA. The trim removed 7 bases at V and 2 bases at J, leaving 10 bases unmatched.

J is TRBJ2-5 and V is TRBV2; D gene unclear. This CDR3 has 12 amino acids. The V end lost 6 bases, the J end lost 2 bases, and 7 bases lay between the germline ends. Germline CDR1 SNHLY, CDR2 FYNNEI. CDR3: CASRALQETQYF. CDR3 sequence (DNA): TGTGCCAGCAGGGCTCTTCAAGAGACCCAGTACTTC. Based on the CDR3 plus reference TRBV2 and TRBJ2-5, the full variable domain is EPEVTQTPSHQVTQMGQEVILRCVPISNHLYFYWYRQILGQKVEFLVSFYNNEISEKSEIFDDQFSVERPDGSNFTLKIRSTKLEDSAMYFCASRALQETQYFGPGTRLLVL.